This T cell receptor (beta chain) stems from a study of T cell responses to AZD1222 COVID-19 vaccine. Repertoires were generated with immunoSEQ multiplex PCR, while TCRdb's copy carries only in-frame clones and drops some. The sample consists of more than 100,000 clones, just under 90% of them appearing once. Germline V gene sequence: CDR1 LGHDT, CDR2 YNNKEL (reference sequence). CDR3 length equals 17 residues. The V end was cut by 0 bases, the J end by 4 bases, with 16 bases between. Source: peripheral blood, taken on day 0 of AZD1222 vaccination. The J gene is TRBJ1-3, the V gene TRBV3-1 (or the pseudogene TRBV3-2); D is uncertain. This TCR came from an adult in good health. The CDR3 DNA reads as TGTGCCAGCAGCCAAGATGGAGCACCGGGTTACGGAAACACCATATATTTT. Amino acid sequence: CASSQDGAPGYGNTIYF.